This passage covers 29 T cell receptor beta chains from one sample sequenced in a study of blood T cell repertoires in COVID-19. Profiling relied on immunoSEQ multiplex PCR, and the TCRdb table lists in-frame clones only, not all of them. The sample includes approximately 300,000 clones, roughly 88% of them seen just once. Sequencing used peripheral blood. The origin of the receptors is a woman aged 50 to 65 with active or convalescent COVID-19.

The table lists this clone with a count of one. The CDR3 sequence is CSTQGAGILGTDTQYF. CDR3 DNA: TGCAGCACACAGGGGGCAGGGATACTAGGCACAGATACGCAGTATTTT. The chain carries TRBV29-1 and TRBJ2-3; TRBD1 matches at 9 bases. Germline V CDR1 and CDR2: SQVTM, ANQGSEA. The CDR3 is 16 residues long. Germline trimming cut 8 bases from V and 1 base from J; bases unmatched to any gene: 13.

V is TRBV28 and J is TRBJ2-2, with D maybe TRBD1 (6 bases). Germline V gene sequence: CDR1 MDHEN, CDR2 SYDVKM. The CDR3 has 16 amino acids. Trimming removed 3 bases from V and 6 bases from J, with 17 bases in between. The CDR3 loop is CASSFWDILKSGELFF. CDR3 nucleotides: TGTGCCAGCAGTTTTTGGGACATATTAAAGTCCGGGGAGCTGTTTTTT.

The chain couples TRBV18 to TRBJ2-1, with 11 bases that match TRBD2. Germline CDR1 reads KGHSH; CDR2 reads LQKENI. This CDR3 comprises 16 residues. V dropped 1 base and J dropped 3; count of bases not matched to a gene: 2. The DNA of the CDR3 is TGTGCCAGCTCACCACTGGGACTAGCGGTCTACAATGAGCAGTTCTTC. Translating gives CASSPLGLAVYNEQFF.

The CDR3 DNA follows: TGTGCCAGCAGTTACCGACGGGGACAGTATAGCAATCAGCCCCAGCATTTT. Translating it yields CASSYRRGQYSNQPQHF. The chain uses TRBV6-2 or TRBV6-3 and TRBJ1-5; 7 bases line up with TRBD1. V was pared by 2 bases and J by 0 bases, with 7 bases of the junction left unmatched. Per the germline V gene, CDR1 is MNHEY and CDR2 is SVGEGT. The CDR3 spans 17 residues.

This clone was counted only a few times. The V gene is TRBV7-2, the J gene TRBJ1-2; 9 bases are shared with TRBD1. This CDR3 is built from 13 residues. J lost 6 bases, V lost 5 bases, and 4 bases had no gene match. CDR1 SGHTA and CDR2 FQGNSA come from the germline V gene. The CDR3 here is CASSTGQGNGYTF. The CDR3 DNA reads TGTGCCAGCAGCACGGGACAGGGCAATGGCTACACCTTC.

This clone was seen just once. The chain employs TRBV11-2 and TRBJ1-1, with D possibly TRBD1 on 5 matching bases. Trimming took 0 bases from V and 6 from J, leaving 17 bases between them. Germline V gene data show CDR1 as SGHAT and CDR2 as FQNNGV. This CDR3 comprises 16 residues. The CDR3 DNA sequence: TGTGCCAGCAGCTTAGATCCCACCGGGGGTGGGGCTGAAGCTTTCTTT. This translates into CASSLDPTGGGAEAFF.

This rearrangement joins TRBV24-1 to TRBJ2-7, with unresolved D. V was pared by 3 bases and J by 2 bases, with 10 bases between. Germline assignment: CDR1 KGHDR and CDR2 SFDVKD. CDR3 length equals 14 residues. In DNA, the CDR3 is TGTGCCACCAGTGATCCCCAGGCTCCCTACGAGCAGTACTTC. It is translated as CATSDPQAPYEQYF.

Concerning this clone: This specimen includes other DNA sequences encoding the same CDR3. DNA for the CDR3: TGTGCCTGGAGTGTAGGGAGCTCCTATAATTCACCCCTCCACTTT. This codes for CAWSVGSSYNSPLHF. The V and J genes are TRBV30 and TRBJ1-6; D ambiguous. Trimming stripped 0 bases from V and 0 bases from J, with 6 bases between. Per germline, CDR1 GTSNPN and CDR2 SVGIG (reference sequence). This CDR3 spans 15 amino acids.

The chain joins TRBV29-1 to TRBJ1-3; D may be TRBD1 (6 bases). Germline V gene data show CDR1 as SQVTM and CDR2 as ANQGSEA. This CDR3 region has 13 residues. Trimming pared 6 bases from V and 4 bases from J, leaving 13 bases between. The CDR3 spells CSVATGIGNTIYF. The CDR3 nucleotides read TGCAGCGTGGCTACAGGGATCGGAAACACCATATATTTT.

The chain uses TRBV6-2 or TRBV6-3 and TRBJ1-5; 9 bases agree with TRBD1. Trimming removed 6 bases from V and 2 bases from J; junction bases left unmatched: 8. CDR3 size: 16 residues. Germline V gives CDR1 MNHEY, CDR2 SVGEGT. The CDR3 reads CASSIPTGGGNQPQHF. The CDR3, as DNA: TGTGCCAGCAGCATACCGACAGGGGGAGGCAATCAGCCCCAGCATTTT.

The CDR3 is CASSFPGGQLIYEQYF. In nucleotides, the CDR3 is TGTGCCAGCAGCTTCCCAGGGGGACAGTTGATCTACGAGCAGTACTTC. The chain has TRBV7-2 and TRBJ2-7; 7 bases are a match to TRBD1. The CDR3 is 16 amino acids. The germline gives CDR1 SGHTA, CDR2 FQGNSA. Trimming cost V 3 bases and J 3 bases; bases outside gene matches: 11.

CDR3 loop: CSVEEIRRGYTEAFF. CDR3 DNA: TGCAGCGTTGAAGAGATCAGAAGGGGGTATACTGAAGCTTTCTTT. The V call is TRBV29-1, the J call TRBJ1-1, with D maybe TRBD1 (6 bases). The V gene lost 0 bases and the J gene lost 5 bases, with 16 bases spanning the gap. Germline assignment: CDR1 SQVTM and CDR2 ANQGSEA. The CDR3 is 15 amino acids.

Written as DNA, the CDR3 is TGTGCCAGCTCACCACCGTATTTACAAGAGACCCAGTACTTC. Encoded protein: CASSPPYLQETQYF. V is TRBV18 and J is TRBJ2-5; D remains ambiguous. Germline CDR1 is KGHSH and CDR2 is LQKENI. V lost 0 bases, J lost 2 bases, and 7 bases lay in between. The CDR3 runs 14 residues.

The J gene is TRBJ2-2, the V gene TRBV3-1 (or the pseudogene TRBV3-2), with 8 bases identical to TRBD2. The CDR3 has 17 amino acids. V gave up 0 bases and J gave up 5 bases; unmatched junction bases: 8. The germline V gene encodes CDR1 LGHDT and CDR2 YNNKEL (reference sequence). The CDR3 nucleotides are TGTGCCAGCAGCCAAGATTTCAGCGGGAGTGGTACCGGGGAGCTGTTTTTT. Translating gives CASSQDFSGSGTGELFF.

The chain carries TRBV5-4 and TRBJ2-2, with 12 bases matching TRBD1. CDR3 size: 16 residues. Unmatched junction bases numbered 5, after V lost 4 bases and J lost 4 bases. Germline assignment: CDR1 SGHNT and CDR2 YYREEE (reference sequence). The CDR3 DNA follows: TGTGCCAGCAGCCCGGGACAGGGGGCGCCCACCGGGGAGCTGTTTTTT. It translates to CASSPGQGAPTGELFF.

The chain links TRBV25-1 to TRBJ2-7; TRBD1 might be the D (7 bases). In germline, CDR1 is MGHDK, CDR2 SYGVNS. Trimming pared 11 bases from V and 4 bases from J, leaving 9 bases between. The CDR3 is 10 amino acids. For the CDR3, the DNA is TGTGCCTCAGGGGGGTACGAGCAGTACTTC. It encodes CASGGYEQYF.

In DNA, the CDR3 is TGTGCCAGCAGTTTGACAATTCAGGGGGCCCGAGAGACCCAGTACTTC. It yields the protein CASSLTIQGARETQYF. V and J are TRBV28 and TRBJ2-5, with TRBD1 matching over 8 bases. The CDR3 totals 16 residues. Germline CDR1 is MDHEN and CDR2 is SYDVKM. V shed 3 bases and J 4 bases; nucleotides not matched to a gene: 10.

This rearrangement joins TRBV6-5 to TRBJ1-1; 8 bases fit TRBD1. The CDR3 consists of 15 residues. V shed 6 bases and J 5 bases; nucleotides not matched to a gene: 11. Looked up from germline, CDR1 is MNHEY and CDR2 is SVGAGI. The CDR3 protein is CASSLQTGARTEAFF. The CDR3 region has the DNA TGTGCCAGCAGCCTTCAGACAGGGGCCAGAACTGAAGCTTTCTTT.

The CDR3 spells CASSSQRSGEQFF. CDR3 nucleotides: TGTGCCAGCAGCTCCCAAAGATCCGGGGAGCAGTTCTTC. The rearrangement links TRBV7-2 to TRBJ2-1; D is ambiguous. Germline values: CDR1 SGHTA, CDR2 FQGNSA. V gave up 4 bases and J gave up 10 bases, with 14 bases separating them. CDR3 size: 13 residues.

The chain has TRBV6-5 and TRBJ1-5; tentative D call: TRBD1 (5 bases). The germline V and J ends were trimmed by 5 bases and 2 bases, with 13 bases remaining between them. From germline, CDR1 is MNHEY and CDR2 SVGAGI. The CDR3 contains 15 residues. CDR3: CASSLRGTGNQPQHF. CDR3 DNA: TGTGCCAGCAGTCTTAGGGGAACAGGCAATCAGCCCCAGCATTTT.

This chain links TRBV7-2 with TRBJ2-7; no clear D gene. The germline V and J ends were trimmed by 5 bases and 4 bases, with 12 bases remaining between them. CDR1 SGHTA and CDR2 FQGNSA come from the germline V gene. CDR3 length: 13 amino acids. The CDR3 DNA reads TGTGCCAGCAGCCAACCTCAACTATACGAGCAGTACTTC. Translating gives CASSQPQLYEQYF.

The genes are TRBV19 and TRBJ1-2; D call uncertain. In germline, CDR1 is LNHDA, CDR2 SQIVND (reference sequence). This CDR3 has 14 amino acids. Trimming took off 3 bases at V and 4 bases at J, with 12 bases between the two ends. CDR3 DNA sequence: TGTGCCAGTAGTATTGGAGGGCCGACCTATGGCTACACCTTC. Its translation: CASSIGGPTYGYTF. Supplemented by reference TRBV19 and TRBJ1-2, the full variable domain reads DGGITQSPKYLFRKEGQNVTLSCEQNLNHDAMYWYRQDPGQGLRLIYYSQIVNDFQKGDIAEGYSVSREKKESFPLTVTSAQKNPTAFYLCASSIGGPTYGYTFGSGTRLTVV.

The genes are TRBV7-9 and TRBJ1-6, with unresolved D. Germline V CDR1 and CDR2: SEHNR, FQNEAQ (reference sequence). This CDR3 has 15 residues. The V end was cut by 5 bases, the J end by 7 bases, with 15 bases between. CDR3 DNA: TGTGCCAGCAGCGGAGTATCTGATCGGAATTCACCCCTCCACTTT. Translated, it gives CASSGVSDRNSPLHF. Using reference TRBV7-9 and TRBJ1-6 for the parts outside the CDR3, the full variable domain is DTGVSQNPRHKITKRGQNVTFRCDPISEHNRLYWYRQTLGQGPEFLTYFQNEAQLEKSRLLSDRFSAERPKGSFSTLEIQRTEQGDSAMYLCASSGVSDRNSPLHFGNGTRLTVT.

CDR3 in amino acids: CASSSTSLWYF. Here the CDR3 DNA reads TGTGCCAGCAGCTCCACTTCACTGTGGTACTTC. The J gene is TRBJ2-5, the V gene TRBV7-9, with unresolved D. CDR3 length: 11 amino acids. Per germline, CDR1 SEHNR and CDR2 FQNEAQ (reference sequence). With 4 bases removed from V and 13 bases from J, the gap between germline ends came to 13 bases.

This clone appeared a single time. An end of the junction does not agree with germline; a read error may underlie this. V and J are TRBV7-7 and TRBJ1-6; TRBD1 agrees at 7 bases. This CDR3 spans 13 amino acids. Germline values: CDR1 SSHAT, CDR2 FNYEAQ (reference sequence). The CDR3: CASSVGQDSPLHF. CDR3 nucleotide sequence: TGTGCTAGCAGCGTTGGACAGGATTCACCCCTCCACTTT.

This chain uses TRBV6-5 with TRBJ2-7, with 8 bases aligning to TRBD1. CDR1 is MNHEY and CDR2 is SVGAGI in the germline V gene. J was trimmed by 5 bases and V by 5 bases; bases with no gene match: 8. The CDR3 loop spans 14 amino acids. This chain's CDR3 is CASSPPTGADEQYF. CDR3 in DNA: TGTGCCAGCAGTCCCCCGACAGGGGCTGACGAGCAGTACTTC.

This clone was detected only once. This sequence joins TRBV6-1 and TRBJ1-6; D remains ambiguous. The CDR3 loop spans 15 amino acids. V lost 2 bases and J lost 0, with 5 bases in between. Germline CDR1 reads MNHNS; CDR2 reads SASEGT. CDR3: CASSETYSYNSPLHF. CDR3 nucleotide sequence: TGTGCCAGCAGTGAAACTTACTCCTATAATTCACCCCTCCACTTT.

The chain has TRBV5-8 and TRBJ1-1; TRBD1 might be the D (5 bases). The V gene lost 0 bases and the J gene lost 8 bases, with 8 bases spanning the gap. This CDR3 has 12 amino acids. CDR1 is SGHTS, CDR2 YDEGEE, per germline. CDR3 loop: CASSLDGGEAFF. The CDR3 DNA is TGTGCCAGCAGCTTGGACGGGGGAGAAGCTTTCTTT.

This rearrangement joins TRBV11-2 to TRBJ2-7; 7 nucleotides line up with TRBD2. Germline V gene lookup returns CDR1 SGHAT and CDR2 FQNNGV. There are 14 residues in the CDR3. V lost 4 bases to trimming and J lost 2 bases; unmatched junction nucleotides: 5. CDR3 nucleotide sequence: TGTGCCAGCAGCTCCTTGCGGGGGACCTACGAGCAGTACTTC. Translating it yields CASSSLRGTYEQYF. Full variable domain (rest looked up from reference TRBV11-2 and TRBJ2-7): EAGVAQSPRYKIIEKRQSVAFWCNPISGHATLYWYQQILGQGPKLLIQFQNNGVVDDSQLPKDRFSAERLKGVDSTLKIQPAKLEDSAVYLCASSSLRGTYEQYFGPGTRLTVT.